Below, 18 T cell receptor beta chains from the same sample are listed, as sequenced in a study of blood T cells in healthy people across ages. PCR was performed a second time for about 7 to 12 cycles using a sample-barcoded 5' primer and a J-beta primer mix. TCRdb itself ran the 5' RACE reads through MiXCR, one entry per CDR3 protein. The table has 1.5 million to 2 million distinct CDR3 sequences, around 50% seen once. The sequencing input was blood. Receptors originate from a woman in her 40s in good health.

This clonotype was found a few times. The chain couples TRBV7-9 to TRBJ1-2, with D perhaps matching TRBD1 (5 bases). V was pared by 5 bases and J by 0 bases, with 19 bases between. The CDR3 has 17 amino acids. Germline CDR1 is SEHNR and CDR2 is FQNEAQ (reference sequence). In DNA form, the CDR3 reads TGTGCCAGCAGCCACCGCTCGGGTGGGACTTCTAACTATGGCTACACCTTC. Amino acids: CASSHRSGGTSNYGYTF.

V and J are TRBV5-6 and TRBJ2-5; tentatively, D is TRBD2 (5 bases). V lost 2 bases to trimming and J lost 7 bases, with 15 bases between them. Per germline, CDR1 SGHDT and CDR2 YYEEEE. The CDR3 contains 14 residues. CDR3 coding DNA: TGTGCCAGCAGCTTTGAGGGCTCGTGGGGGACCCAGTACTTC. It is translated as CASSFEGSWGTQYF.

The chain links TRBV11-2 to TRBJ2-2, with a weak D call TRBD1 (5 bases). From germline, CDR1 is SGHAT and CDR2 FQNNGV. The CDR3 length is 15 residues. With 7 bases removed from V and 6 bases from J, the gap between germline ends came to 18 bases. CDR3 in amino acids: CASTKRGTVPGELFF. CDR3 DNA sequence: TGTGCCAGCACCAAAAGGGGCACAGTTCCCGGGGAGCTGTTTTTT.

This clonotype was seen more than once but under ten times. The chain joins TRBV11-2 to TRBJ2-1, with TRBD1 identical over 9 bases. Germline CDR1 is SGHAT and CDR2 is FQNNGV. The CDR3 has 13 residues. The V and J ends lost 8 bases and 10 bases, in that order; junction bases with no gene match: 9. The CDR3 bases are TGTGCCAGCGGTCGGGACAGGGAGGACGAGCAGTTCTTC. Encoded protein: CASGRDREDEQFF.

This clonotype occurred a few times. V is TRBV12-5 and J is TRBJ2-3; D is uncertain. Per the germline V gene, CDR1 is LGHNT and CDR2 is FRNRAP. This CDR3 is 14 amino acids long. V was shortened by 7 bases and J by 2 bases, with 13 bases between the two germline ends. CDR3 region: CASVGLSYTDTQYF. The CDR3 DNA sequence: TGTGCTAGTGTCGGCCTATCGTACACAGATACGCAGTATTTT.

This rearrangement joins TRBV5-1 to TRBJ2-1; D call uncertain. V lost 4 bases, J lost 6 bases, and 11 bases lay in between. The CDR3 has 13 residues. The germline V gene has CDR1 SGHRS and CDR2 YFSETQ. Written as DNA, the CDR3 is TGCGCCAGCAGCGTGTTGGGAAGCAATGAGCAGTTCTTC. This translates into CASSVLGSNEQFF.

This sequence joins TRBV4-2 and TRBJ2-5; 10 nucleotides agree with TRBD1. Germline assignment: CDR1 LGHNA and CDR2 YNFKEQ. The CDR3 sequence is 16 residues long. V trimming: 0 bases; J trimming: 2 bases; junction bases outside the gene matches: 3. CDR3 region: CASSQERQGAQETQYF. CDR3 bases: TGTGCCAGCAGCCAAGAGAGACAGGGGGCTCAAGAGACCCAGTACTTC.

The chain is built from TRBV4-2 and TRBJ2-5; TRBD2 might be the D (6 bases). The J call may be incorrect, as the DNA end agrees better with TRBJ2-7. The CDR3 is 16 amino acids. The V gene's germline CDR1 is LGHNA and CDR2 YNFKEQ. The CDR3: CASSQQLARALYEQYF. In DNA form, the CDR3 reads TGTGCCAGCAGCCAACAGCTAGCGCGGGCCCTCTACGAGCAGTACTTC.

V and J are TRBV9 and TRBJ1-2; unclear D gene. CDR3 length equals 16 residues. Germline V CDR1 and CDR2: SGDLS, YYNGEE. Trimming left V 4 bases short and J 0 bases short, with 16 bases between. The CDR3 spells CASSLQLGGTNYGYTF. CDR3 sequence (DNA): TGTGCCAGCAGCCTCCAGTTGGGAGGGACTAACTATGGCTACACCTTC. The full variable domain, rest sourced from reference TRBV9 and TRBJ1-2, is DSGVTQTPKHLITATGQRVTLRCSPRSGDLSVYWYQQSLDQGLQFLIQYYNGEERAKGNILERFSAQQFPDLHSELNLSSLELGDSALYFCASSLQLGGTNYGYTFGSGTRLTVV.

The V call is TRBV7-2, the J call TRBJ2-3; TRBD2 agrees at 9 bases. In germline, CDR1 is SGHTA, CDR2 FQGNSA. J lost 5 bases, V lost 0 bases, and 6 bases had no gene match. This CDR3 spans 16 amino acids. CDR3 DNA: TGTGCCAGCAGCTTAGCACCAGCGGGGGGTCAAGATACGCAGTATTTT. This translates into CASSLAPAGGQDTQYF.

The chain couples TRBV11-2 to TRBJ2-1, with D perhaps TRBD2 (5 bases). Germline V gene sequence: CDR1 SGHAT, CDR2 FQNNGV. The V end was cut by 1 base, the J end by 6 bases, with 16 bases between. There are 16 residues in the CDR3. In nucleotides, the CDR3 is TGTGCCAGCAGCTTAGGGGCGGGTGGTCCGAGCAATGAGCAGTTCTTC. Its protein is CASSLGAGGPSNEQFF.

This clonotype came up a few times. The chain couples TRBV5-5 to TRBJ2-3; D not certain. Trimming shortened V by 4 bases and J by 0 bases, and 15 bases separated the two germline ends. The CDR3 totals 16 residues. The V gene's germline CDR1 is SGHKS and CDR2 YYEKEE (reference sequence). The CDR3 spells CASSAAPLLSTDTQYF. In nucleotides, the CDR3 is TGTGCCAGCAGCGCCGCTCCCCTACTCAGCACAGATACGCAGTATTTT.

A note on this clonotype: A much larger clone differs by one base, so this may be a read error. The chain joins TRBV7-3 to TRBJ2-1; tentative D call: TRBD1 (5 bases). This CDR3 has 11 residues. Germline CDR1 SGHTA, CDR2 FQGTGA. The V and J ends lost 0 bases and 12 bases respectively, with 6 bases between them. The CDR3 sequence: CASSLTGVQFF. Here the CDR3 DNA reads TGTGCCAGCAGCTTAACAGGGGTGCAGTTCTTC.

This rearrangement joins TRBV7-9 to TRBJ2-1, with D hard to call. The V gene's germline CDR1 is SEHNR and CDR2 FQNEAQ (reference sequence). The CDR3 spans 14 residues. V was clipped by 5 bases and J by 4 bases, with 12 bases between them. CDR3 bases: TGTGCCAGCAGCCCAACCCCTACGTACAATGAGCAGTTCTTC. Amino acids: CASSPTPTYNEQFF.

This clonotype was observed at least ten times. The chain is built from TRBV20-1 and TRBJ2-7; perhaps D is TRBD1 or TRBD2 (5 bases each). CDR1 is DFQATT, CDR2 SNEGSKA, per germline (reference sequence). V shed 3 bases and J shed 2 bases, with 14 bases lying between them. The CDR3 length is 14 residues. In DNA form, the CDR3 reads TGCAGTGCTAGGGACCTTGGGGGAACCTACGAGCAGTACTTC. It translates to CSARDLGGTYEQYF.

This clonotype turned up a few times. CDR3 amino acids: CASSLVGAGGSTDTQYF. The CDR3 DNA is TGTGCCAGCAGCTTAGTCGGAGCGGGGGGGAGCACAGATACGCAGTATTTT. The chain has TRBV7-2 and TRBJ2-3; 10 nucleotides agree with TRBD2. V shed 1 base and J 0 bases; nucleotides not matched to a gene: 4. The germline CDR1 and CDR2 sequences are SGHTA and FQGNSA. This CDR3 has 17 residues.

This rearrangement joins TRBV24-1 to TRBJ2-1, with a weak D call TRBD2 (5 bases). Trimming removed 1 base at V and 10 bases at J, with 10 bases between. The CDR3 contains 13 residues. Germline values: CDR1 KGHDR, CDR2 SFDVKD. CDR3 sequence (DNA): TGTGCCACCAGTGATTTTGGCGGAGGCGAGCAGTTCTTC. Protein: CATSDFGGGEQFF.

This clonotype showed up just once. CDR3 protein: CASREQGGDEQFF. DNA of the CDR3: TGTGCCAGCAGGGAACAGGGGGGGGATGAGCAGTTCTTC. The chain carries TRBV6-2 or TRBV6-3 and TRBJ2-1; D is possibly TRBD1 (8 bases). Per the germline V gene, CDR1 is MNHEY and CDR2 is SVGEGT. Trimming took 6 bases from V and 8 from J, leaving 14 bases between them. The CDR3 length is 13 residues.